This TCR beta chain was sequenced during a study of blood T cell repertoires in COVID-19. Authors' processing steps: Amplifying reference gene primers gave estimates of nucleated cell counts. Some clones are missing from TCRdb's copy, which holds only in-frame ones; the method was immunoSEQ multiplex PCR. That table furnishes V, J and clone size, whereas the DNA furnished D and trimming. The sample shows roughly 270,000 clones, 85% of them seen only once. Enrollees, roughly 18 to 89 years old, lived in approximately 25 US areas. Cohort placement rested on clinical history that participants reported themselves. Recovered status applied to Cohort 3 donors who had two consecutive negative PCRs. It also applied to those with clearance or with symptom resolution. Comment on this clone: In the same sample, other DNA sequences code for this CDR3.

The CDR3 covers 15 residues. Trimming took 0 bases from V and 4 from J, leaving 12 bases between them. The germline gives CDR1 LGHDT, CDR2 YNNKEL (reference sequence). The TCR originated in a woman aged 50 to 60 who had recovered from COVID-19. The specimen was PBMCs or T cells enriched from blood (not recorded which). V is TRBV3-1 (or the pseudogene TRBV3-2) and J is TRBJ1-2; possible D gene TRBD1, 5 bases. DNA for the CDR3: TGTGCCAGCAGCCAAGACCCAGGGCTGGGCTATGGCTACACCTTC. Its translation is CASSQDPGLGYGYTF.